The rows below give T cell receptor beta chains drawn from one sample of a study of stem cell transplantation in POMP-related autoinflammatory disease. The table came from immunoSEQ multiplex PCR; TCRdb's copy has only in-frame clones and leaves some out. The sample contains 68,000 or so clones, roughly 88% of which appear only once. This sample comprised CD4+ T cells from PBMCs, obtained after stem cell transplantation. The receptors come from a human patient with POMP-related autoinflammation and immune dysregulation (PRAID). Some T cells may be transferred from the graft donor. The CDR3 runs from the conserved cysteine through the conserved F or W. The D gene is left open where the match is weak. Where a row states a size, it is once, few, many or the class of an expanded clone; other rows omit it.

len	d_gene	v_gene	abundance	j_gene	CDR3aa	CDR3nt
13	.	TRBV7-2	.	TRBJ1-1	CASSWTVDTEAFF	TGTGCCAGCAGCTGGACAGTGGACACTGAAGCTTTCTTT
12	.	TRBV19	.	TRBJ2-1	CASSIVDNEQFF	TGTGCCAGTAGTATTGTTGACAATGAGCAGTTCTTC
19	TRBD1	TRBV16	.	TRBJ1-1	CASSQSYPGGGKENTEAFF	TGTGCCAGCAGCCAATCCTACCCAGGGGGCGGGAAAGAGAACACTGAAGCTTTCTTT
13	.	TRBV9	.	TRBJ1-1	CASSPFPGTEAFF	TGTGCCAGCAGCCCCTTCCCAGGCACTGAAGCTTTCTTT
14	.	TRBV19	.	TRBJ2-2	CATRQPVGTGELFF	TGTGCCACCAGGCAACCAGTGGGCACCGGGGAGCTGTTTTTT
17	.	TRBV1	.	TRBJ2-5	CTSSPRPKTSGGETQYF	TGCACCAGCAGCCCAAGACCTAAGACTAGCGGGGGGGAGACCCAGTACTTC
18	TRBD1	TRBV7-8	.	TRBJ2-7	CASSLEATGGSSSYEQYF	TGTGCCAGCAGCTTAGAAGCGACAGGGGGTTCTTCCTCCTACGAGCAGTACTTC
11	.	TRBV20-1	.	TRBJ2-7	CSARADYEQYF	TGCAGTGCTAGAGCCGATTACGAGCAGTACTTC
14	.	TRBV6-5	.	TRBJ2-5	CASSYSRDSETQYF	TGTGCCAGCAGTTACTCGAGGGATTCAGAGACCCAGTACTTC
17	TRBD2	TRBV27	.	TRBJ2-3	CASSFIAGQASTDTQYF	TGTGCCAGCAGTTTCATAGCGGGGCAGGCGAGCACAGATACGCAGTATTTT
17	.	TRBV24-1	.	TRBJ2-2	CATSDWLDSGNTGELFF	TGTGCCACCAGTGATTGGCTGGACAGTGGGAACACCGGGGAGCTGTTTTTT
13	.	TRBV19	once	TRBJ1-5	CASSIGRNQPQHF	TGTGCCAGTAGTATAGGACGAAATCAGCCCCAGCATTTT
16	TRBD2	TRBV11-3	.	TRBJ2-3	CASSLTGTSGVDTQYF	TGTGCCAGCAGCTTAACCGGGACTAGCGGGGTAGATACGCAGTATTTT
14	.	TRBV28	.	TRBJ2-5	CASSLVATQETQYF	TGTGCCAGCAGTTTAGTTGCAACGCAAGAGACCCAGTACTTC
16	.	TRBV6-5	.	TRBJ1-1	CASSLLAGVGNTEAFF	TGTGCCAGCAGTTTGTTGGCGGGGGTTGGGAACACTGAAGCTTTCTTT
14	TRBD1	TRBV5-1	.	TRBJ1-5	CASSLGDRNQPQHF	TGCGCCAGCAGCTTGGGGGACAGGAATCAGCCCCAGCATTTT
15	TRBD1	TRBV28	.	TRBJ2-3	CASSSWDRSTDTQYF	TGTGCCAGCAGTTCCTGGGACAGGAGCACAGATACGCAGTATTTT
19	TRBD1	TRBV6-1	.	TRBJ1-6	CASSEAGTEKSSYNSPLHF	TGTGCCAGCAGTGAAGCGGGGACAGAAAAGAGCTCCTATAATTCACCCCTCCACTTT
11	.	TRBV6-5	.	TRBJ1-1	CASTQNTEAFF	TGTGCCAGCACCCAGAACACTGAAGCTTTCTTT
12	.	TRBV28	once	TRBJ1-4	CASSLRLEKLFF	TGTGCCAGCAGTTTGAGGTTAGAAAAACTGTTTTTT
12	.	TRBV7-9	.	TRBJ1-3	CASSLGGNTIYF	TGTGCCAGCAGCTTAGGGGGAAACACCATATATTTT
13	.	TRBV19	few	TRBJ1-6	CASRLSLNSPLHF	TGTGCCAGTAGATTGTCCCTTAATTCACCCCTCCACTTT
13	TRBD1	TRBV5-4	.	TRBJ1-5	CASSLQGDQPQHF	TGTGCCAGCAGTCTACAGGGGGATCAGCCCCAGCATTTT
13	.	TRBV28	.	TRBJ2-7	CASSWTQAYEQYF	TGTGCCAGCAGCTGGACCCAAGCCTACGAGCAGTACTTC
16	.	TRBV5-4	.	TRBJ2-5	CASSFRLGTPRETQYF	TGTGCCAGCAGCTTCCGACTAGGGACTCCCAGAGAGACCCAGTACTTC
13	.	TRBV2	.	TRBJ1-2	CASSVTGGSGYTF	TGTGCCAGCAGTGTAACAGGTGGGAGTGGCTACACCTTC
15	TRBD2	TRBV2	.	TRBJ2-3	CASPPLAGGTDTQYF	TGTGCCAGCCCCCCACTAGCGGGGGGCACAGATACGCAGTATTTT
16	.	TRBV19	.	TRBJ2-5	CASSMFLTRAAETQYF	TGTGCCAGTAGTATGTTCCTCACCAGGGCAGCCGAGACCCAGTACTTC
15	TRBD2	TRBV30	.	TRBJ2-3	CAWVGGLASLDTQYF	TGTGCCTGGGTGGGAGGACTAGCGAGCCTAGATACGCAGTATTTT
13	TRBD1	TRBV28	.	TRBJ1-4	CASGTGGNEKLFF	TGTGCCAGCGGTACAGGGGGAAATGAAAAACTGTTTTTT
12	.	TRBV28	.	TRBJ2-7	CASSLSSYEQYF	TGTGCCAGCAGTTTAAGTTCCTACGAGCAGTACTTC
15	.	TRBV7-6	.	TRBJ1-2	CASSPRDGFNYGYTF	TGTGCCAGCAGCCCCCGGGACGGCTTTAACTATGGCTACACCTTC
16	TRBD1	TRBV6-1	.	TRBJ2-3	CASSARGDRYTDTQYF	TGTGCCAGCAGTGCCCGAGGGGACAGGTACACAGATACGCAGTATTTT
15	TRBD2	TRBV19	.	TRBJ2-1	CATSGGRFLYNEQFF	TGTGCCACCTCGGGGGGGCGATTCCTCTACAATGAGCAGTTCTTC
17	TRBD2	TRBV4-1	.	TRBJ2-1	CASSQPSGTSEFGEQFF	TGCGCCAGCAGCCAACCCTCCGGGACTAGCGAGTTTGGTGAGCAGTTCTTC
13	.	TRBV6-6	.	TRBJ2-3	CASSYSSRDTQYF	TGTGCCAGCAGTTACTCGAGCAGAGATACGCAGTATTTT
16	.	TRBV4-1	.	TRBJ2-7	CASSHFLRDRYYEQYF	TGCGCCAGCAGCCATTTCCTACGGGACCGATACTACGAGCAGTACTTC
20	.	TRBV28	once	TRBJ1-6	CASSVPNEGTLPRLASPLHF	TGTGCCAGCAGTGTCCCTAACGAGGGCACCCTGCCGCGATTGGCTTCACCCCTCCACTTT
16	TRBD2	TRBV10-1	.	TRBJ2-1	CASSEYSGGYYNEQFF	TGCGCCAGCAGTGAATATAGCGGGGGGTACTACAATGAGCAGTTCTTC
12	.	TRBV7-9	.	TRBJ1-2	CASSTGNYGYTF	TGTGCCAGCAGCACCGGTAACTATGGCTACACCTTC
13	.	TRBV6-6	.	TRBJ2-7	CASSYLSHYEQYF	TGTGCCAGCAGTTACTTATCCCACTACGAGCAGTACTTC
13	.	TRBV3-1/TRBV3-2	.	TRBJ1-4	CASSQLSNEKLFF	TGTGCCAGCAGCCAACTGTCAAATGAAAAACTGTTTTTT
15	.	TRBV10-1	.	TRBJ1-3	CASSATGSSGNTIYF	TGCGCCAGCAGTGCGACGGGTAGCTCTGGAAACACCATATATTTT
15	.	TRBV6-5	once	TRBJ1-1	CASSYSNPMNTEAFF	TGTGCCAGCAGTTACTCGAACCCGATGAACACTGAAGCTTTCTTT
13	.	TRBV6-5	.	TRBJ2-1	CASSSTPGGRAFF	TGTGCCAGCAGCAGTACCCCCGGGGGCCGTGCGTTCTTC
15	TRBD2	TRBV7-9	.	TRBJ2-7	CASSLISGKTYEQYF	TGTGCCAGCAGCTTAATCAGCGGGAAGACCTACGAGCAGTACTTC
15	.	TRBV6-1	.	TRBJ1-6	CASREGPQENSPLHF	TGTGCCAGCAGGGAAGGACCGCAGGAGAATTCACCCCTCCACTTT
13	TRBD1	TRBV2	.	TRBJ1-5	CASYRDRDQPQHF	TGTGCCAGCTATCGGGACAGGGATCAGCCCCAGCATTTT
16	.	TRBV24-1	.	TRBJ2-2	CATSDPAGTLDGELFF	TGTGCCACCAGTGACCCGGCGGGGACGCTGGACGGGGAGCTGTTTTTT
14	.	TRBV2	.	TRBJ1-1	CASRGNRMNTEAFF	TGTGCCAGCAGAGGTAACAGAATGAACACTGAAGCTTTCTTT
13	.	TRBV24-1	.	TRBJ2-1	CATSDLTGIEQFF	TGTGCCACCAGTGACCTCACAGGGATTGAGCAGTTCTTC
15	.	TRBV29-1	once	TRBJ2-1	CSVDGLQSSYNEQFF	TGCAGCGTTGACGGACTACAAAGCTCCTACAATGAGCAGTTCTTC
12	.	TRBV7-2	.	TRBJ2-1	CASSPGYNEQFF	TGTGCCAGCAGCCCCGGGTACAATGAGCAGTTCTTC
15	TRBD2	TRBV6-2/TRBV6-3	.	TRBJ2-5	CASSQLAGGFETQYF	TGTGCCAGCAGTCAACTAGCGGGGGGCTTCGAGACCCAGTACTTC
14	.	TRBV3-1/TRBV3-2	.	TRBJ2-2	CASSRAVGTGELFF	TGTGCCAGCAGCCGGGCCGTCGGAACCGGGGAGCTGTTTTTT
14	.	TRBV7-2	.	TRBJ2-5	CASSSLGAVETQYF	TGTGCCAGCAGCTCCCTGGGGGCCGTGGAGACCCAGTACTTC
14	.	TRBV10-3	.	TRBJ2-2	CATTPDPVTGELFF	TGTGCCACCACACCTGACCCGGTTACCGGGGAGCTGTTTTTT
12	TRBD1	TRBV28	once	TRBJ1-4	CASSPGQGKLFF	TGTGCCAGCAGTCCGGGACAGGGAAAACTGTTTTTT
17	.	TRBV19	once	TRBJ2-6	CASTRGRMRPGANVLTF	TGTGCCAGTACCCGGGGACGTATGAGGCCTGGGGCCAACGTCCTGACTTTC